The 22 T cell receptor beta chains given below trace back to one sample, sequenced in a study of cytomegalovirus exposure and HLA in healthy donors. The study ran its PCR with 60 Vbeta and 13 Jbeta primers. The data were produced by immunoSEQ multiplex PCR, yet TCRdb's version contains in-frame clones alone and is incomplete. The sample yields hundreds of thousands of clones, about 75% seen once. Sequencing was carried out using PBMCs. These receptors all come from a woman between 25 and 40 years old in good health and CMV-seronegative.

The chain recombines TRBV5-1 with TRBJ1-5; 9 nucleotides align to TRBD1. V shed 4 bases, J shed 7 bases, and the junction held 6 bases outside the gene matches. The CDR3 loop spans 14 amino acids. Germline V gene data show CDR1 as SGHRS and CDR2 as YFSETQ. In DNA form, the CDR3 reads TGCGCCAGCAGCATTACAGGGGGCGGACAGCCCCAGCATTTT. It encodes CASSITGGGQPQHF. The variable domain in full, completed from reference TRBV5-1 and TRBJ1-5, reads KAGVTQTPRYLIKTRGQQVTLSCSPISGHRSVSWYQQTPGQGLQFLFEYFSETQRNKGNFPGRFSGRQFSNSRSEMNVSTLELGDSALYLCASSITGGGQPQHFGDGTRLSIL.

The J gene is TRBJ2-7, the V gene TRBV7-8, with D perhaps matching TRBD1 (7 bases). The germline CDR1 and CDR2 sequences are SGHVS and FQNEAQ. Trimming removed 2 bases at V and 7 bases at J, with 24 bases between. This CDR3 is built from 17 residues. The CDR3 DNA reads TGTGCCAGCAGCTTATCAGGAGGGCCCAGGGGGTCTGAAGAGCAGTACTTC. It encodes CASSLSGGPRGSEEQYF.

J is TRBJ2-7 and V is TRBV11-3; 14 nucleotides line up with TRBD2. The length of the CDR3 is 17 residues. Per germline, CDR1 SGHNT and CDR2 YENEEA. V was clipped by 1 base and J by 1 base; unmatched bases: 3. CDR3: CASSLVRTSGGSYEQYF. CDR3 coding DNA: TGTGCCAGCAGCTTAGTTAGGACTAGCGGGGGGTCCTACGAGCAGTACTTC.

The chain joins TRBV6-5 to TRBJ2-5, with 10 bases fitting TRBD1. This CDR3 contains 15 residues. The trim removed 7 bases at V and 4 bases at J, leaving 9 bases unmatched. Germline CDR1 is MNHEY and CDR2 is SVGAGI. In nucleotides, the CDR3 is TGTGCCAGCATTCCTCCGGGGACAGGGGTAGAGACCCAGTACTTC. It codes for CASIPPGTGVETQYF.

This sequence joins TRBV7-8 and TRBJ2-1; possibly TRBD2 for D (5 bases). The CDR3 has 18 residues. The V end was cut by 1 base, the J end by 3 bases, with 19 bases between. Germline values: CDR1 SGHVS, CDR2 FQNEAQ. The CDR3 coding sequence is TGTGCCAGCAGCTTAGTCCCACCCGCGGGTCGTCTCTACAATGAGCAGTTCTTC. Protein product: CASSLVPPAGRLYNEQFF.

Only a few counts were recorded for this clone. The chain carries TRBV7-3 and TRBJ2-1, with 7 bases that match TRBD2. There are 15 residues in the CDR3. The trim removed 2 bases at V and 0 bases at J, leaving 1 base unmatched. CDR1 and CDR2 from the germline V gene are SGHTA and FQGTGA. CDR3 sequence: CASSLLAASYNEQFF. Here the CDR3 DNA reads TGTGCCAGCAGCTTACTAGCGGCCTCCTACAATGAGCAGTTCTTC.

As to this clone: Other DNA sequences in this sample translate to the same CDR3. The chain recombines TRBV5-1 with TRBJ2-5; TRBD2 might be the D (6 bases). CDR3 length equals 16 residues. Germline values: CDR1 SGHRS, CDR2 YFSETQ. Between the trimmed V and J ends, which lost 0 bases and 0 bases, there was a span of 12 bases. Written as DNA, the CDR3 is TGCGCCAGCAGCTTGGATGGGGGGAGGTACCAAGAGACCCAGTACTTC. Residues: CASSLDGGRYQETQYF.

The V call is TRBV7-8, the J call TRBJ2-7, with 9 bases aligning to TRBD2. The trim removed 1 base at V and 2 bases at J, leaving 12 bases unmatched. The CDR3 contains 18 residues. Germline V gene data show CDR1 as SGHVS and CDR2 as FQNEAQ. For the CDR3, the DNA is TGTGCCAGCAGCTTAGGGGGGACCGGCGGCGGGAGGGCCTACGAGCAGTACTTC. Amino acid sequence: CASSLGGTGGGRAYEQYF.

The V and J genes are TRBV2 and TRBJ2-7; the D is unclear. The length of the CDR3 is 14 residues. Per the germline V gene, CDR1 is SNHLY and CDR2 is FYNNEI. The ends were cut back, 2 bases at V and 4 bases at J, with 12 bases in the middle. The CDR3 DNA reads TGTGCCAGCAGTGAACCCCTGAGCTCGTACGAGCAGTACTTC. Translated: CASSEPLSSYEQYF.

The rearrangement joins TRBV30 to TRBJ2-3; D unresolved. The V gene's germline CDR1 is GTSNPN and CDR2 SVGIG (reference sequence). The V gene lost 2 bases and the J gene lost 4 bases, with 4 bases spanning the gap. CDR3 length equals 11 residues. The CDR3 sequence is CAWSLADTQYF. For the CDR3, the DNA is TGTGCCTGGAGTCTAGCAGATACGCAGTATTTT.

In its sample, this clone was seen once. The rearrangement uses TRBV5-5 and TRBJ1-1; tentative D call: TRBD1 (5 bases). The CDR3 extends over 17 amino acids. CDR1 and CDR2 (germline): SGHKS, YYEKEE (reference sequence). Trimming pared 0 bases from V and 4 bases from J, leaving 19 bases between. The CDR3 sequence is CASSLAKGVRISTEAFF. The CDR3 nucleotides are TGTGCCAGCAGCTTGGCCAAAGGGGTACGCATAAGCACTGAAGCTTTCTTT.

This rearrangement joins TRBV6-6 to TRBJ1-5, with a possible D match to TRBD1 (5 bases). Germline CDR1 and CDR2: MNHNY and SVGAGI (reference sequence). CDR3 length equals 15 residues. V was shortened by 5 bases and J by 5 bases, with 16 bases between the two germline ends. The CDR3 DNA reads TGTGCCAGCAGTCCGGCTTTGGGGCGCGATCAGCCCCAGCATTTT. It specifies CASSPALGRDQPQHF.

This rearrangement joins TRBV6-1 to TRBJ1-5, with 8 bases identical to TRBD1. V lost 0 bases, J lost 2 bases, and 9 bases stayed unmatched. CDR3 length equals 18 residues. In germline, CDR1 is MNHNS, CDR2 SASEGT. The CDR3 bases are TGTGCCAGCAGTGAAGCTGGGCCGGGGACAGGCCGCAATCAGCCCCAGCATTTT. It codes for CASSEAGPGTGRNQPQHF.

The chain has TRBV6-1 and TRBJ1-4, with 7 bases matching TRBD1. The CDR3 is made up of 14 amino acids. The germline V gene encodes CDR1 MNHNS and CDR2 SASEGT. The junction had 2 bases not matched to a gene; V was cut back by 4 bases and J by 3 bases. The CDR3 DNA is TGTGCCAGCAGTGGCAGGGGGGCTAATGAAAAACTGTTTTTT. Protein: CASSGRGANEKLFF.

The chain uses TRBV7-9 and TRBJ2-7; a possible D gene is TRBD2 (6 bases). Germline CDR1 and CDR2: SEHNR and FQNEAQ (reference sequence). This CDR3 is built from 14 residues. V lost 0 bases, J lost 2 bases, and 8 bases lay in between. The CDR3 protein is CASSLAGGTYEQYF. As DNA, the CDR3 is TGTGCCAGCAGCTTAGCGGGGGGAACCTACGAGCAGTACTTC.

The CDR3 region has the DNA TGTGCCAGCAGCTTAGGCGGGGGGCCTCGGGAGACCCAGTACTTC. Amino acids: CASSLGGGPRETQYF. The genes are TRBV7-6 and TRBJ2-5; 8 positions agree with TRBD2. This CDR3 spans 15 amino acids. V trimming: 1 base; J trimming: 5 bases; junction bases outside the gene matches: 6. Germline assignment: CDR1 SGHVS and CDR2 FNYEAQ.

CDR3 sequence reads: CASSEPGVSTEAFF. The CDR3 coding sequence is TGTGCCAGCAGCGAACCGGGAGTGAGCACTGAAGCTTTCTTT. J is TRBJ1-1 and V is TRBV6-1; D remains ambiguous. The CDR3 runs to 14 residues. Germline lookup yields CDR1 MNHNS and CDR2 SASEGT. Deletions cut 6 bases from V and 4 bases from J, with 15 bases between.

The rearrangement links TRBV6-6 to TRBJ1-5; a possible D gene is TRBD1 (5 bases). Trimming took off 6 bases at V and 9 bases at J, with 12 bases between the two ends. The CDR3 extends over 12 amino acids. The germline V gene encodes CDR1 MNHNY and CDR2 SVGAGI (reference sequence). CDR3 coding DNA: TGTGCCAGCAGCCGCAGGGAGGGGCCCCAGCATTTT. Translation: CASSRREGPQHF.

The rearrangement links TRBV2 to TRBJ2-2, with D unclear. This CDR3 is 12 amino acids long. V lost 9 bases to trimming and J lost 3 bases, with 8 bases between them. The germline V gene has CDR1 SNHLY and CDR2 FYNNEI. The chain's CDR3 is CARGADTGELFF. The CDR3 nucleotides read TGTGCCAGGGGTGCGGACACCGGGGAGCTGTTTTTT.

The chain is built from TRBV11-2 and TRBJ1-1; D not certain. This CDR3 spans 13 amino acids. Germline CDR1 SGHAT, CDR2 FQNNGV. The V and J ends lost 1 base and 8 bases respectively, with 11 bases between them. The CDR3 protein is CASSLGGVGEAFF. DNA of the CDR3: TGTGCCAGCAGCTTAGGTGGTGTCGGGGAAGCTTTCTTT.

This chain joins TRBV18 and TRBJ1-2; TRBD1 matches 9 bases. This CDR3 comprises 14 residues. Germline V gene data show CDR1 as KGHSH and CDR2 as LQKENI. With V trimmed by 4 bases and J by 3 bases, 3 bases remained unmatched. The CDR3 region has the DNA TGTGCCAGCTCACTACAGGGGGCGGACTATGGCTACACCTTC. The encoded protein is CASSLQGADYGYTF. The full variable domain, rest sourced from reference TRBV18 and TRBJ1-2, is NAGVMQNPRHLVRRRGQEARLRCSPMKGHSHVYWYRQLPEEGLKFMVYLQKENIIDESGMPKERFSAEFPKEGPSILRIQQVVRGDSAAYFCASSLQGADYGYTFGSGTRLTVV.

This clone turned up a few times. The chain has TRBV10-3 and TRBJ1-1, with unresolved D. Germline V lookup: CDR1 ENHRY, CDR2 SYGVKD. Trimming took 2 bases from V and 7 from J, leaving 17 bases between them. CDR3 size: 15 residues. CDR3 nucleotides: TGTGCCATCAGTGAGGCTCGGGAATTTGAGAGTGAAGCTTTCTTT. This encodes CAISEAREFESEAFF.